In its sample, the clone carrying this T cell receptor beta chain was seen a few times. No antigen is known for it. The CDR3 has 15 amino acids. The V end was cut by 8 bases, the J end by 2 bases, with 19 bases between. These data are taken from a study of T cell repertoires in cytomegalovirus infection. Study-wide results and caveats: People with CMV and the relevant HLA were identified by cumulative public TCR beta family frequency.

TCRdb reprocessed the reads with MiXCR, giving one entry per CDR3 protein. The profile shows under 850,000 distinct CDR3 sequences, about 33% of them singletons. This rearrangement joins TRBV12-3 or TRBV12-4 to TRBJ2-7, with D possibly being TRBD2 (8 bases). The source material was cultured PBMCs, sampled from culture after CMV antigen stimulation. The sequence was collected from a human donor in good health (CMV status not recorded). Some clones in this sample may be carry-over from other donors' samples. The DNA for the CDR3 is TGTGCCAGCCAACTAGCGGCACAGGGGACCTACGAGCAGTACTTC. It codes for CASQLAAQGTYEQYF.